This T cell receptor (beta chain) came from a study of cytomegalovirus exposure and HLA in healthy donors. Across the study: Within the Caucasian-associated ancestry cluster were roughly 82% of the 398 genotyped donors. Regarding the study as a whole: About 87% or about 30% of the time was how often most TCR beta V segments were productive, according to an earlier analysis. Donor immune exposure was known only as CMV serostatus.

As concerns this clone: No antigen is known for it.

It was with 60 Vbeta and 13 Jbeta primers that the PCR ran. Measured with immunoSEQ multiplex PCR; TCRdb has only the in-frame clones, and not every one. The sample lists 140,000 to 150,000 clones, about 76% occurring once. Germline CDR1 is MNHNS and CDR2 is SASEGT. The CDR3 loop spans 15 amino acids. V was clipped by 6 bases and J by 2 bases, with 16 bases between them. This clonotype was obtained from a male donor in good health and CMV-seronegative. Sample: PBMCs. The V and J genes are TRBV6-1 and TRBJ2-5; possibly TRBD1 for D (5 bases). CDR3 region: CASRFGSGAQETQYF. Written as DNA, the CDR3 is TGTGCCAGCAGGTTTGGTAGTGGGGCACAAGAGACCCAGTACTTC.